Listed below are T cell receptor beta chains from one sample, sequenced in a study of blood T cell repertoires in COVID-19. The assay was immunoSEQ multiplex PCR, and TCRdb's table has in-frame clones only and misses some. The repertoire consists of under 100,000 clones, with around 85% occurring once and the leading ten covering around 3.7%. The sample was peripheral blood. The receptor set was obtained from a man aged 45-60 years with acute or convalescent COVID-19. Both conserved end residues are part of each CDR3. A D gene is named only where the DNA matches it firmly. Not all rows give a size; the values are once, few, many and, for expanded clones, a class.

TRBD2,14,TRBJ2-3,TRBV7-9,once,TGTGCCAGCAGCCCGACTAGCGGGGGGGATACGCAGTATTTT,CASSPTSGGDTQYF
TRBD1,15,TRBJ2-7,TRBV6-5,-,TGTGCCAGCAGAGCCTGGGACAGGGGGCAGGACGAGCAGTACTTC,CASRAWDRGQDEQYF
-,15,TRBJ2-3,TRBV9,few,TGTGCCAGCAGCGTAGAGGCGGGGAGCACAGATACGCAGTATTTT,CASSVEAGSTDTQYF
-,14,TRBJ1-1,TRBV5-1,-,TGCGCCAGCAGCGGAACCCAGGGATTTAGTGAAGCTTTCTTT,CASSGTQGFSEAFF
TRBD2,15,TRBJ2-2,TRBV7-2,-,TGTGCCAGCAGCCCAAGCGGGGGGCAGAGCGGGGAGCTGTTTTTT,CASSPSGGQSGELFF
-,12,TRBJ1-2,TRBV28,-,TGTGCCAGCAGTTTGGGGGGGTATGGCTACACCTTC,CASSLGGYGYTF
TRBD1,15,TRBJ1-6,TRBV4-3,-,TGCGCCAGCAGTACGTACAGGGGCTATAATTCACCCCTCCACTTT,CASSTYRGYNSPLHF
-,11,TRBJ2-7,TRBV18,-,TGTGCCAGCTCACCATCGGACGAGCAGTACTTC,CASSPSDEQYF
TRBD1,15,TRBJ1-2,TRBV28,-,TGTGCCAGCAGCGCCGCTCAGGGGGCGGACTATGGCTACACCTTC,CASSAAQGADYGYTF
-,15,TRBJ2-3,TRBV7-9,-,TGTGCCAGCACTGCGAGTACCCTTAGCACAGATACGCAGTATTTT,CASTASTLSTDTQYF
TRBD2,14,TRBJ2-3,TRBV6-5,-,TGTGCCAGCAGTTACGCGGGGGGGCGGGATACGCAGTATTTT,CASSYAGGRDTQYF
TRBD1,14,TRBJ1-5,TRBV6-5,-,TGTGCCAGCAGCAGGGGACAGGGGAATCAGCCCCAGCATTTT,CASSRGQGNQPQHF
TRBD1,16,TRBJ2-3,TRBV6-5,-,TGTGCCAGCAGTTACTCCGGCAGGGGGAGCGCAGATACGCAGTATTTT,CASSYSGRGSADTQYF
-,14,TRBJ1-4,TRBV7-2,-,TGTGCCAGCAGTCCGGGACAAGGATATGAAAAACTGTTTTTT,CASSPGQGYEKLFF
TRBD1,14,TRBJ2-7,TRBV5-6,once,TGTGCCAGCAGTTCGACAGGGGGCACCTACGAGCAGTACTTC,CASSSTGGTYEQYF
-,13,TRBJ1-1,TRBV25-1,once,TGTGCCAGCAGGAACATCCTCTGGACTGAAGCTTTCTTT,CASRNILWTEAFF
-,13,TRBJ1-2,TRBV7-2,-,TGTGCCAGCAGCCAAGACAAGGCCTATGGCTACACCTTC,CASSQDKAYGYTF
TRBD1,13,TRBJ2-5,TRBV4-1,-,TGCGCCAGCAGCCAAGGACAGGGGGAGACCCAGTACTTC,CASSQGQGETQYF
-,13,TRBJ1-2,TRBV12-3/TRBV12-4,-,TGTGCCAGCAGTATCGACAGGCCTTATGGCTACACCTTC,CASSIDRPYGYTF
TRBD1,16,TRBJ1-2,TRBV3-1/TRBV3-2,-,TGTGCCAGCAGCCAAGCCGTTCACAGGGGTGGTAGGGGCTACACCTTC,CASSQAVHRGGRGYTF
TRBD1,15,TRBJ2-7,TRBV7-2,-,TGTGCCAGCAGCCAGCAAGGGACAGCACTCTACGAGCAGTACTTC,CASSQQGTALYEQYF
TRBD2,20,TRBJ2-2,TRBV2,-,TGTGCCAGCAGTTTCTCGCCGGGACTAGCGGGGGGGTCGGGCACCGGGGAGCTGTTTTTT,CASSFSPGLAGGSGTGELFF
-,15,TRBJ1-5,TRBV4-2,-,TGTGCCAGCAGCCCGTATGACGGGGGGAATCAGCCCCAGCATTTT,CASSPYDGGNQPQHF
TRBD2,14,TRBJ2-1,TRBV28,-,TGTGCCAGCTTATATAGCGGGAGGGGTGGGGAGCAGTTCTTC,CASLYSGRGGEQFF
-,14,TRBJ2-1,TRBV11-3,-,TGTGCCAGCAGCTTAGGAGGTGCCTCCAATGAGCAGTTCTTC,CASSLGGASNEQFF
TRBD2,13,TRBJ2-7,TRBV18,-,TGTGCCAGCTCACCATCGGGGGGTATCGAGCAGTACTTC,CASSPSGGIEQYF
TRBD1,14,TRBJ1-4,TRBV9,-,TGTGCCAGCAGCGAGGGGGCGCTCGGGGAAAAACTGTTTTTT,CASSEGALGEKLFF
-,16,TRBJ2-5,TRBV7-7,once,TGTGCCAGCAGCTTAGGCCCCCAGGGGATCCAAGAGACCCAGTACTTC,CASSLGPQGIQETQYF
-,15,TRBJ2-7,TRBV19,few,TGTGCCAGTAGTATCACTTGGGGGCCTGGGGTCGAGCAGTACTTC,CASSITWGPGVEQYF
TRBD1,16,TRBJ2-1,TRBV28,-,TGTGCCAGCAGTCCACCCGGACAGGGGGCTTACAATGAGCAGTTCTTC,CASSPPGQGAYNEQFF
-,14,TRBJ2-5,TRBV6-2/TRBV6-3,-,TGTGCCAGCAGTGACGACAGACCCGTTAAGACCCAGTACTTC,CASSDDRPVKTQYF
-,14,TRBJ2-4,TRBV30,-,TGTGCCTGGAGCCCGGCCCCGGGAGCGGGCATTCAGTACTTC,CAWSPAPGAGIQYF
TRBD2,17,TRBJ2-5,TRBV27,-,TGTGCCAGCAGTCGCTTGGTAGCGGGGAGTTACCAAGAGACCCAGTACTTC,CASSRLVAGSYQETQYF
TRBD1,16,TRBJ1-1,TRBV2,-,TGTGCCAGCACTCCGTCGACCGGGACAGCCAACACTGAAGCTTTCTTT,CASTPSTGTANTEAFF
TRBD1,15,TRBJ1-1,TRBV2,-,TGTGCCAGCAGTCCACAGGGGTCTATGAACACTGAAGCTTTCTTT,CASSPQGSMNTEAFF
-,12,TRBJ2-7,TRBV29-1,few,TGCAGCGTCCGGGACAACTCCTACGAGCAGTACTTC,CSVRDNSYEQYF
TRBD2,15,TRBJ2-5,TRBV6-5,once,TGTGCCAGCAGTTACTCAGCGGGAGAGCAAGAGACCCAGTACTTC,CASSYSAGEQETQYF
TRBD2,16,TRBJ2-3,TRBV4-3,-,TGCGCCAGCAGCCAAGACGGCGGGAGGGGCACAGATACGCAGTATTTT,CASSQDGGRGTDTQYF
TRBD2,15,TRBJ2-3,TRBV7-2,-,TGTGCCAGCAGCCGGAGCACCGGGACTAGAGATACGCAGTATTTT,CASSRSTGTRDTQYF
TRBD1,13,TRBJ1-2,TRBV2,-,TGTGCCACCCGGGACAGCGATAACTATGGCTACACCTTC,CATRDSDNYGYTF
TRBD2,16,TRBJ2-1,TRBV7-7,-,TGTGCCAGCAGCTTAGTTTGGCTAGCGGCCGACAATGAGCAGTTCTTC,CASSLVWLAADNEQFF
TRBD1,12,TRBJ2-2,TRBV7-2,-,TGTGCCAGCAACGACAGGGCCGGGGAGCTGTTTTTT,CASNDRAGELFF
TRBD1,18,TRBJ1-6,TRBV30,-,TGTGCCTGGAGTAGGGACAGGGGGCCAAGCTCCTATAATTCACCCCTCCACTTT,CAWSRDRGPSSYNSPLHF
TRBD2,14,TRBJ2-5,TRBV28,-,TGTGCCAGCAAAGGACTAGCGCCAGGGGAGACCCAGTACTTC,CASKGLAPGETQYF
-,13,TRBJ1-2,TRBV7-2,-,TGTGCCAGCAGCTTGGGCAGGGGTTATGGCTACACCTTC,CASSLGRGYGYTF
TRBD1,14,TRBJ2-7,TRBV5-4,once,TGTGCCAGCAGCTTGGGACAGGGAATCTACGAGCAGTACTTC,CASSLGQGIYEQYF
-,15,TRBJ2-5,TRBV28,-,TGTGCCAGCAGTTTCCAAACAGGGTTTAGAGAGACCCAGTACTTC,CASSFQTGFRETQYF
TRBD2,15,TRBJ2-3,TRBV4-1,-,TGCGCCAGCAGCCCGAGCGGGAGTTTGGGAGATACGCAGTATTTT,CASSPSGSLGDTQYF